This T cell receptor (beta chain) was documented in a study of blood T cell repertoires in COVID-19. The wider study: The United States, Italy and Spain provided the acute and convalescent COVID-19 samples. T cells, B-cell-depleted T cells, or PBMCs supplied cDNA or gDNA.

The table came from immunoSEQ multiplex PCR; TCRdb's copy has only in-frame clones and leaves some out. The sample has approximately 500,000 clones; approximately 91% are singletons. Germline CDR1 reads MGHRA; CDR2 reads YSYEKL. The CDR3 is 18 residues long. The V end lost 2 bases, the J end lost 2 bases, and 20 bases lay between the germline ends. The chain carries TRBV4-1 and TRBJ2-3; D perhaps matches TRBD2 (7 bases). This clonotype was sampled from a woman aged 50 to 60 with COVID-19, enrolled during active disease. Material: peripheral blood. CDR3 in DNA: TGCGCCAGCAGCCAAAGTCGGTATACCGGGGGGCTCACAGATACGCAGTATTTT. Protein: CASSQSRYTGGLTDTQYF.